This T cell receptor (beta chain) is drawn from a study of blood T cell repertoires in COVID-19. Across the study: The United States, Italy and Spain supplied acute and convalescent COVID-19 samples. T cells, B-cell-depleted T cells, or PBMCs provided the cDNA or gDNA that served as material.

In the authors' workflow: The authors estimated nucleated cell counts from reference gene primer amplification. TCRdb keeps only in-frame clones here, not all; method: immunoSEQ multiplex PCR. The V and J calls and the clone size are those of that table, but D and trimming were determined from the DNA. The table shows 66,000 or so clones, with roughly 78% occurring only once. Germline CDR1 and CDR2: MDHEN and SYDVKM. V was pared by 11 bases and J by 3 bases, with 9 bases of the junction left unmatched. This CDR3 is built from 15 residues. This sequence joins TRBV28 and TRBJ2-1; 11 positions match TRBD1. This clonotype originated in a human donor in a cohort sampled during active COVID-19. Material: peripheral blood. The chain's CDR3 is CASETGTGGYNEQFF. CDR3 nucleotide sequence: TGTGCCTCAGAAACCGGGACAGGGGGCTACAATGAGCAGTTCTTC.